This T cell receptor (beta chain) is from a study of glioma-infiltrating T cells. This CDR3 comprises 18 residues. Trimming at V came to 2 bases and at J to 5 bases, leaving 12 bases not matched to a gene. Germline V gene lookup returns CDR1 ENHRY and CDR2 SYGVKD. The iRepertoire nested amplicon-rescue multiplex PCR amplified TCR alpha and beta CDR3s from RNA. TCRdb reanalysed the multiplex PCR reads using MiXCR and keeps one entry per CDR3 protein. The sample gives approximately 120,000 distinct CDR3 sequences, roughly 25% of which show up once; 15% is in the top ten. J is TRBJ2-2 and V is TRBV10-3; the match to TRBD1 covers 9 bases. The clonotype was recovered from a human donor with low-grade glioma or glioblastoma, undergoing nonglioma brain surgery, or in good health (not recorded which). The sequencing input was glioma tissue, nonneoplastic brain tissue, or PBMCs (not recorded which). The chain's CDR3 is CAISEEPGGTGLTGELFF. CDR3 coding DNA: TGTGCCATCAGTGAGGAACCCGGGGGGACAGGGCTGACCGGGGAGCTGTTTTTT.